This T cell receptor (beta chain) appears in the sequencing data of a study of T cell responses to AZD1222 COVID-19 vaccine. The study, taken as a whole, reports: Among AZD1222 vaccinees, only five to seven were seropositive at baseline.

Libraries were prepared by immunoSEQ multiplex PCR; TCRdb keeps only in-frame clonotypes and omits some of them. The table lists about 150,000 clones, 90% to 95% of them singletons. V lost 2 bases to trimming and J lost 1 base, with 12 bases between them. CDR3 size: 16 residues. Germline V lookup: CDR1 MGHRA, CDR2 YSYEKL. This clone is a singleton in its sample. No antigen is known for it. The receptor comes from an adult in good health. Here the sequenced sample was peripheral blood, taken on day 0 of AZD1222 vaccination. The chain joins TRBV4-1 to TRBJ2-1; D is unclear. The CDR3 DNA reads as TGCGCCAGCAGCCAAAATGCCCAGGAGTCCTACAATGAGCAGTTCTTC. Translation gives CASSQNAQESYNEQFF.